The entry that follows covers one T cell receptor (beta chain) sequence. The CDR3 has 14 amino acids. Germline assignment: CDR1 KGHDR and CDR2 SFDVKD. Losses at the gene ends were 4 bases for V and 4 bases for J; bases not matched to a gene: 4. The data stem from a study of blood T cell repertoires in COVID-19. Study details: Acute-phase and convalescent COVID-19 samples originated in the United States, Italy and Spain. In each case, the material was cDNA or gDNA derived from T cells, B-cell-depleted T cells, or PBMCs.

Seattle-derived patients entered the study during active infection and were followed longitudinally. As originally analysed: How many nucleated cells were present was estimated from reference gene primer amplification. TCRdb's copy holds only in-frame clones and misses some; the assay was immunoSEQ multiplex PCR. That table gives V, J and clone size, and the DNA gave D and trimming. Seen here are 310,000 or so clones, roughly 86% observed once, and the top ten hold 9.9%. The sequence was obtained from a man between 25 and 39 years old with COVID-19, enrolled during active disease. The rearrangement links TRBV24-1 to TRBJ1-2; 8 bases align to TRBD1. Source material: peripheral blood. The CDR3 loop reads CATSDTGTGYGYTF. CDR3 coding DNA: TGTGCCACCAGTGACACCGGGACAGGCTATGGCTACACCTTC.